This TCR beta chain was sequenced in a study of blood T cells in healthy people across ages. Trimming pared 6 bases from V and 2 bases from J, leaving 19 bases between. This CDR3 has 16 amino acids. Sample-barcoded 5' priming and a J-beta primer mix drove a second PCR of about 6 to 12 cycles. Tagging of each cDNA molecule was performed by a template-switch adaptor with 12 random nucleotides. Each CDR3 protein is one row after TCRdb ran MiXCR on the 5' RACE reads. The data hold around 1,000,000 distinct CDR3 sequences, with almost 25% observed a single time. At least 6.5 million PBMCs were isolated per sample. Separately, the same data were catalogued under a study of T cells of mothers and their children. That publication notes: For related and unrelated pairs alike, thymic selection shapes TCR recombination output similarly.

The chain joins TRBV12-3 or TRBV12-4 to TRBJ2-5; weak D call: TRBD1 (6 bases). Material for sequencing was blood. This TCR derives from a girl aged 2-9 years in good health. CDR3 DNA sequence: TGTGCCAGCAGCCTAAGGGACATTACGCTTCAAGAGACCCAGTACTTC. Protein product: CASSLRDITLQETQYF.